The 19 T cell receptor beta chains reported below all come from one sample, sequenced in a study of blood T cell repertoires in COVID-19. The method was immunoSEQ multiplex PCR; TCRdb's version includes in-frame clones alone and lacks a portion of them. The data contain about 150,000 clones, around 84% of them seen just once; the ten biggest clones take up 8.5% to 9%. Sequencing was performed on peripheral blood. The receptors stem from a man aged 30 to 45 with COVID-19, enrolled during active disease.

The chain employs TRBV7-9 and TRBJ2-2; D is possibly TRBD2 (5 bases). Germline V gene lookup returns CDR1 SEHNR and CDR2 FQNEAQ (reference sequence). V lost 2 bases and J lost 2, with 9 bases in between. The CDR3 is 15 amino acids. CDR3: CASSLPSGNTGELFF. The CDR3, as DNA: TGTGCCAGCAGCTTACCCAGCGGAAACACCGGGGAGCTGTTTTTT.

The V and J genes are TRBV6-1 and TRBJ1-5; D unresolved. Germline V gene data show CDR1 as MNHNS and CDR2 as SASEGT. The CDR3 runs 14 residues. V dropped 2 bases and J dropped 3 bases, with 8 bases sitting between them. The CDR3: CASSETVLNQPQHF. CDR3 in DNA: TGTGCCAGCAGTGAAACAGTACTCAATCAGCCCCAGCATTTT.

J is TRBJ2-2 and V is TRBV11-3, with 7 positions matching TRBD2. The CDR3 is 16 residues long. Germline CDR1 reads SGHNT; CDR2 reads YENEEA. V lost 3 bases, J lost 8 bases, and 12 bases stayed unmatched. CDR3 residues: CASSLFGGRGAGELFF. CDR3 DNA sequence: TGTGCCAGCAGCTTGTTCGGCGGGAGAGGAGCTGGGGAGCTGTTTTTT.

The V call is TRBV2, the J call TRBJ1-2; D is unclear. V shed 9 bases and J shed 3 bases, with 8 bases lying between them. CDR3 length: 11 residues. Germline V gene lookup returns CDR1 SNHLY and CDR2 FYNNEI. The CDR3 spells CASQKDYGYTF. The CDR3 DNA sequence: TGTGCCAGTCAGAAAGACTATGGCTACACCTTC.

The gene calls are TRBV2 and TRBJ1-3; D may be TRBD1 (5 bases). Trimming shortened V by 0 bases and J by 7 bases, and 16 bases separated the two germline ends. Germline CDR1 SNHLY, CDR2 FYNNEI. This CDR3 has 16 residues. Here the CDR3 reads CASSEARQLNWNTIYF. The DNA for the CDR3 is TGTGCCAGCAGTGAAGCAAGACAGTTGAACTGGAACACCATATATTTT.

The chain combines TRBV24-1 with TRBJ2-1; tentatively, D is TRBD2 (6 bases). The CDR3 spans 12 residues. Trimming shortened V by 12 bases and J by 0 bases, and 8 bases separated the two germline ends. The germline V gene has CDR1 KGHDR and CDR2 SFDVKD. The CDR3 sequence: CASGGSYNEQFF. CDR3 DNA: TGTGCCTCCGGGGGCTCCTACAATGAGCAGTTCTTC.

CDR3 loop: CASSVAPTGSHEQYF. Written as DNA, the CDR3 is TGTGCCAGCAGCGTAGCTCCAACAGGGTCCCACGAGCAGTACTTC. This sequence joins TRBV9 and TRBJ2-7, with D possibly TRBD1 on 6 matching bases. V was pared by 0 bases and J by 5 bases, with 15 bases between. Per the germline V gene, CDR1 is SGDLS and CDR2 is YYNGEE. The CDR3 runs 15 residues. Supplemented by reference TRBV9 and TRBJ2-7, the full variable domain reads DSGVTQTPKHLITATGQRVTLRCSPRSGDLSVYWYQQSLDQGLQFLIQYYNGEERAKGNILERFSAQQFPDLHSELNLSSLELGDSALYFCASSVAPTGSHEQYFGPGTRLTVT.

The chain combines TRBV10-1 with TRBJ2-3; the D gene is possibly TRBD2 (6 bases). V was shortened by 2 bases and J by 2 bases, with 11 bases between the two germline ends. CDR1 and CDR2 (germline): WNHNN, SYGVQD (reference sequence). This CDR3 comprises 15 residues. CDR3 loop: CASSEQAGPTDTQYF. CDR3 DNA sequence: TGCGCCAGCAGTGAGCAGGCGGGGCCCACAGATACGCAGTATTTT.

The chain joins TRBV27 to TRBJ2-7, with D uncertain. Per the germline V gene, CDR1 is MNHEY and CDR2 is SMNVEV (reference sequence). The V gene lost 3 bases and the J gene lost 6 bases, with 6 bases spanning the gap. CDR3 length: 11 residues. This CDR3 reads CASSFGSEQYF. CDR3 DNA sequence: TGTGCCAGCAGTTTCGGGTCCGAGCAGTACTTC.

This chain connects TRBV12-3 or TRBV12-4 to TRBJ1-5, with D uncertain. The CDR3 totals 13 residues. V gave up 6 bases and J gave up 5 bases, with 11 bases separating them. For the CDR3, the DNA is TGTGCCAGCAGCCAACAGAGAGATCAGCCCCAGCATTTT. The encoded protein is CASSQQRDQPQHF.

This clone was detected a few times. Written as DNA, the CDR3 is TGTGCCAGCAGCTCCAGCCAGGGGGGATCCTCCTACGAGCAGTACTTC. Its translation: CASSSSQGGSSYEQYF. The rearrangement uses TRBV7-6 and TRBJ2-7; D is possibly TRBD1 (7 bases). Germline V gene sequence: CDR1 SGHVS, CDR2 FNYEAQ. CDR3 length: 16 residues. Between the trimmed V and J ends, which lost 4 bases and 0 bases, there was a span of 16 bases.

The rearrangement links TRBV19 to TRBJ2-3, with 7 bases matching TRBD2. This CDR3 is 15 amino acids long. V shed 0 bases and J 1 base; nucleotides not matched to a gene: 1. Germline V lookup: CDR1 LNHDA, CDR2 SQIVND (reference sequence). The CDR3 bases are TGTGCCAGTAGTATAGAGGGGGGGGGCACAGATACGCAGTATTTT. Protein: CASSIEGGGTDTQYF.

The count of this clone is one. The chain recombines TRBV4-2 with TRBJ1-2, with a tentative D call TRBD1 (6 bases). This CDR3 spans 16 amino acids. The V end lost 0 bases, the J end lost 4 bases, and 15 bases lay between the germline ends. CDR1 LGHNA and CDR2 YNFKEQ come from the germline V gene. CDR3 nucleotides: TGTGCCAGCAGCCAAGAAAGACAGGTGAAGATCTATGGCTACACCTTC. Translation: CASSQERQVKIYGYTF.

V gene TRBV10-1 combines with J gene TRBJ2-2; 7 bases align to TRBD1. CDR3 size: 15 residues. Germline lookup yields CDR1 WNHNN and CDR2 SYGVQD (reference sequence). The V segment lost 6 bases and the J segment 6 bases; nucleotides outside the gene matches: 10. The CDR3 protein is CASRDWDSCAGELFF. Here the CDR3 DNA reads TGCGCCAGCAGGGATTGGGACAGTTGCGCCGGGGAGCTGTTTTTT.

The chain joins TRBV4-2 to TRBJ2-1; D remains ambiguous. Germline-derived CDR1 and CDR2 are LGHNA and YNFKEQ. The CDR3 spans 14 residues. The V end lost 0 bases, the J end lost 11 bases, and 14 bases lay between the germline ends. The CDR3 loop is CASSQEYVMRQQFF. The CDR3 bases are TGTGCCAGCAGCCAAGAGTACGTCATGAGGCAGCAGTTCTTC.

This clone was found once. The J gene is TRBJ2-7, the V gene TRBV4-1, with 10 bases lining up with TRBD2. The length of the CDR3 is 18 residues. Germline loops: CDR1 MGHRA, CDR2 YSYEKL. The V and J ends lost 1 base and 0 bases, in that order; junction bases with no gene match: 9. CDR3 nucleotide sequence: TGCGCCAGCAGCCAAGTAAGGCTAGCGGGAGCCTCCTCCTACGAGCAGTACTTC. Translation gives CASSQVRLAGASSYEQYF.

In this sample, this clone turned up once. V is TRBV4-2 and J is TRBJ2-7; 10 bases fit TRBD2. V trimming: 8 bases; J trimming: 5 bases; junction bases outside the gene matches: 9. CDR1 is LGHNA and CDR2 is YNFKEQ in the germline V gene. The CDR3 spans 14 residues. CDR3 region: CASGLSGRSHEQYF. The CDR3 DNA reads TGTGCCAGCGGCCTTAGCGGGAGGTCCCACGAGCAGTACTTC.

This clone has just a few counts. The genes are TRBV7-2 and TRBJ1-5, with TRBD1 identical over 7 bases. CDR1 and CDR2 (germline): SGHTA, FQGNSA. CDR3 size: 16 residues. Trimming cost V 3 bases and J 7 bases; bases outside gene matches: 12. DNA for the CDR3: TGTGCCAGCAGCTTGGTCCCGGAGGGGGCAGGGCAGCCCCAGCATTTT. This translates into CASSLVPEGAGQPQHF.

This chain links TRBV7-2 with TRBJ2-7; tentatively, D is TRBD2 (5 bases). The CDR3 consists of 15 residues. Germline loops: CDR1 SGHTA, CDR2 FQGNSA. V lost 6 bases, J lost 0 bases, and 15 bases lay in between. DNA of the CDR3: TGTGCCAGCAGTCGGGTGAGCGGAAGCTCCTACGAGCAGTACTTC. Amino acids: CASSRVSGSSYEQYF. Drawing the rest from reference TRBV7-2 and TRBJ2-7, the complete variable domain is GAGVSQSPSNKVTEKGKDVELRCDPISGHTALYWYRQSLGQGLEFLIYFQGNSAPDKSGLPSDRFSAERTGGSVSTLTIQRTQQEDSAVYLCASSRVSGSSYEQYFGPGTRLTVT.